The sequence of this T cell receptor beta chain was determined in a study of T cell responses to AZD1222 COVID-19 vaccine. Broader study findings: CD4 TCRs covered the whole spike, strongest at regions 160-218 and 743-854. Baseline serostatus was positive in only a handful of AZD1222 recipients. Spike-specific TCR breadth and depth were elevated following two AZD1222 doses. Unmutated variant regions are reportedly targeted by nearly half of spike-specific TCRs.

About this clone itself: Its antigen is undetermined.

TCRdb's table, derived via immunoSEQ multiplex PCR, lists solely in-frame clones and lacks some. The data contain around 140,000 clones, about 90% of them seen just once; the ten biggest clones take up around 3.8%. Trimming cost V 3 bases and J 3 bases, with 14 bases left between them. The CDR3 runs 15 residues. Germline V gives CDR1 SEHNR, CDR2 FQNEAQ (reference sequence). The chain employs TRBV7-9 and TRBJ1-2; possible D gene TRBD1, 5 bases. Sequencing used peripheral blood, obtained 28 days after the second AZD1222 dose. This TCR was sampled from an adult who received the AZD1222 COVID-19 vaccine. CDR3 in amino acids: CASSLGSGKDYGYTF. The CDR3 coding sequence is TGTGCCAGCAGCTTGGGCTCAGGGAAGGACTATGGCTACACCTTC.